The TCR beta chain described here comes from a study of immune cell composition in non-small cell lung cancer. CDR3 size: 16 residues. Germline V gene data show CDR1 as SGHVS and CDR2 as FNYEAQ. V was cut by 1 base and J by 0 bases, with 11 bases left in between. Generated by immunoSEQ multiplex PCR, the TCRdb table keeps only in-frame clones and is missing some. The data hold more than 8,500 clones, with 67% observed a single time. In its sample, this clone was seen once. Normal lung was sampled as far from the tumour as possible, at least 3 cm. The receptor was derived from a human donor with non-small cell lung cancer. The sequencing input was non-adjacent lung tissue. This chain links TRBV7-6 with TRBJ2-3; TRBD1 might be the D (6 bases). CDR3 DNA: TGTGCCAGCAGCTTAGGAGGACAGAGTAGCACAGATACGCAGTATTTT. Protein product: CASSLGGQSSTDTQYF. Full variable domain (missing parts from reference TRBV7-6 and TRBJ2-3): GAGVSQSPRYKVTKRGQDVALRCDPISGHVSLYWYRQALGQGPEFLTYFNYEAQQDKSGLPNDRFSAERPEGSISTLTIQRTEQRDSAMYRCASSLGGQSSTDTQYFGPGTRLTVL.